Following are 32 T cell receptor beta chains from one sample sequenced in a study of cytomegalovirus exposure and HLA in healthy donors. The PCR employed 60 Vbeta primers together with 13 Jbeta primers. Clones were read by immunoSEQ multiplex PCR, and TCRdb kept only the in-frame ones, dropping some. Of over 95,000 clones in the sample, over 75% were seen once. Sequenced material: PBMCs. The receptors were sampled from a woman aged 18-29 years in good health and CMV-seronegative.

This clone was seen more than once but under ten times. The genes are TRBV11-1 and TRBJ2-2; a possible D gene is TRBD2 (5 bases). V shed 6 bases and J shed 1 base, with 9 bases lying between them. The CDR3 is 14 amino acids. Looked up from germline, CDR1 is SGHAT and CDR2 is FQDESV (reference sequence). DNA for the CDR3: TGTGCCAGCAGTCCCCGGGGGAACACCGGGGAGCTGTTTTTT. This codes for CASSPRGNTGELFF.

The J gene is TRBJ2-1, the V gene TRBV5-1, with TRBD2 identical over 8 bases. V lost 1 base, J lost 5 bases, and 5 bases stayed unmatched. The CDR3 length is 15 residues. Per germline, CDR1 SGHRS and CDR2 YFSETQ. The CDR3 DNA reads as TGCGCCAGCAGCTTGAGTGGGACTAGAAACAATGAGCAGTTCTTC. This translates into CASSLSGTRNNEQFF.

Only one count was recorded for this clone. The CDR3 here is CASSLTVNSGNTIYF. In DNA, the CDR3 is TGTGCCAGCAGTCTCACAGTGAACTCTGGAAACACCATATATTTT. The chain recombines TRBV14 with TRBJ1-3; D uncertain. Germline loops: CDR1 SGHDN, CDR2 FVKESK. The V end was cut by 6 bases, the J end by 0 bases, with 12 bases between. The CDR3 runs 15 residues.

The chain combines TRBV29-1 with TRBJ2-2; the D is unclear. V lost 6 bases, J lost 6 bases, and 8 bases lay in between. CDR1 is SQVTM and CDR2 is ANQGSEA in the germline V gene. This CDR3 has 11 amino acids. The CDR3 reads CSVALAGELFF. The CDR3 DNA reads TGCAGCGTGGCCCTAGCCGGGGAGCTGTTTTTT.

This clone was observed a few times. CDR3 bases: TGCGCCAGCAGCCAAGACCCTAGAGCTGAAGCTTTCTTT. This gives the protein CASSQDPRAEAFF. The V gene is TRBV4-1, the J gene TRBJ1-1; D remains ambiguous. The CDR3 covers 13 residues. V was pared by 0 bases and J by 6 bases, with 8 bases between. CDR1 and CDR2 (germline): MGHRA, YSYEKL.

The chain links TRBV30 to TRBJ1-2; the D is unclear. The CDR3 is 14 amino acids. V was clipped by 3 bases and J by 1 base, with 12 bases between them. CDR1 and CDR2 from the germline V gene are GTSNPN and SVGIG (reference sequence). Here the CDR3 reads CAWSVWPLNYGYTF. CDR3 DNA sequence: TGTGCCTGGAGCGTGTGGCCCCTTAACTATGGCTACACCTTC.

This rearrangement joins TRBV5-6 to TRBJ1-2; D not resolved. Trimming stripped 7 bases from V and 5 bases from J, with 9 bases between. In germline, CDR1 is SGHDT, CDR2 YYEEEE. The CDR3 extends over 11 amino acids. This CDR3 is CASEGLYGYTF. The CDR3 DNA follows: TGTGCCAGCGAGGGTTTGTATGGCTACACCTTC.

This chain links TRBV6-4 with TRBJ2-2; TRBD1 matches 7 bases. Germline lookup yields CDR1 MRHNA and CDR2 SNTAGT. V lost 6 bases, J lost 5 bases, and 9 bases stayed unmatched. The CDR3 runs to 15 residues. The CDR3 spells CASSYRQGGTGELFF. DNA for the CDR3: TGTGCCAGCAGCTACCGACAGGGTGGGACCGGGGAGCTGTTTTTT.

The V call is TRBV2, the J call TRBJ2-5; 7 nucleotides match TRBD1. The CDR3 runs to 15 residues. Germline V gives CDR1 SNHLY, CDR2 FYNNEI. Trimming removed 0 bases from V and 1 base from J; junction bases left unmatched: 2. This CDR3 reads CASSEARTGQETQYF. The DNA for the CDR3 is TGTGCCAGCAGTGAAGCTAGGACAGGCCAAGAGACCCAGTACTTC.

The J gene is TRBJ2-5, the V gene TRBV5-1, with D possibly being TRBD1 (6 bases). Germline loops: CDR1 SGHRS, CDR2 YFSETQ. This CDR3 is built from 14 residues. V dropped 4 bases and J dropped 3 bases, with 13 bases sitting between them. CDR3 residues: CASSIQGSEETQYF. The DNA of the CDR3 is TGCGCCAGCAGCATACAGGGTTCGGAAGAGACCCAGTACTTC.

This clone was seen once. The V and J genes are TRBV29-1 and TRBJ2-5, with unresolved D. This CDR3 comprises 13 residues. Germline loops: CDR1 SQVTM, CDR2 ANQGSEA. Trimming shortened V by 4 bases and J by 2 bases, and 11 bases separated the two germline ends. CDR3 amino acids: CSVGEGGQETQYF. As DNA, the CDR3 is TGCAGCGTTGGAGAAGGCGGTCAAGAGACCCAGTACTTC.

The chain is built from TRBV27 and TRBJ2-1; 7 positions agree with TRBD1. CDR3 length equals 17 residues. Germline loops: CDR1 MNHEY, CDR2 SMNVEV (reference sequence). V was pared by 1 base and J by 5 bases, with 11 bases of the junction left unmatched. The CDR3 DNA sequence: TGTGCCAGCAGTTTATTGACTCCGGACAGGATAGACAATGAGCAGTTCTTC. Translating gives CASSLLTPDRIDNEQFF.

The rearrangement links TRBV6-5 to TRBJ1-5; 10 bases agree with TRBD1. This CDR3 region has 15 residues. Germline V lookup: CDR1 MNHEY, CDR2 SVGAGI. Losses at the gene ends were 4 bases for V and 3 bases for J; bases not matched to a gene: 3. This chain's CDR3 is CASSSGTGANQPQHF. The CDR3, as DNA: TGTGCCAGCAGTTCCGGGACAGGGGCCAATCAGCCCCAGCATTTT.

The chain links TRBV14 to TRBJ2-7; possible D gene TRBD2, 5 bases. The CDR3 loop spans 13 amino acids. Germline V gives CDR1 SGHDN, CDR2 FVKESK. V lost 4 bases and J 0 bases, leaving 7 bases between the germline ends. DNA for the CDR3: TGTGCCAGCAGCCCGGGGAGCTCCTACGAGCAGTACTTC. It encodes CASSPGSSYEQYF.

The chain couples TRBV15 to TRBJ1-5; 7 bases agree with TRBD1. Germline loops: CDR1 LNHNV, CDR2 YYDKDF (reference sequence). The CDR3 covers 15 residues. Trimming at V came to 5 bases and at J to 2 bases, leaving 6 bases not matched to a gene. The CDR3 coding sequence is TGTGCCACCAGCGGTTACAGGGGCGGCAATCAGCCCCAGCATTTT. Translation: CATSGYRGGNQPQHF.

The chain is built from TRBV4-3 and TRBJ1-2, with D hard to call. V gave up 0 bases and J gave up 8 bases, with 13 bases separating them. The germline V gene encodes CDR1 LGHNA and CDR2 YSLEER. The CDR3 length is 14 residues. In nucleotides, the CDR3 is TGCGCCAGCAGCCAAGATCGTACCCGGCGGGGCTACACCTTC. Residues: CASSQDRTRRGYTF.

The J gene is TRBJ1-5, the V gene TRBV5-5, with a tentative D call TRBD1 (6 bases). With 0 bases removed from V and 1 base from J, the gap between germline ends came to 17 bases. This CDR3 has 18 residues. Looked up from germline, CDR1 is SGHKS and CDR2 is YYEKEE (reference sequence). The CDR3, as DNA: TGTGCCAGCAGCTTGGCCCTCGCCGGACAGAGGAGCAATCAGCCCCAGCATTTT. Residues: CASSLALAGQRSNQPQHF. The complete variable domain, with remaining parts taken from reference TRBV5-5 and TRBJ1-5, reads DAGVTQSPTHLIKTRGQQVTLRCSPISGHKSVSWYQQVLGQGPQFIFQYYEKEERGRGNFPDRFSARQFPNYSSELNVNALLLGDSALYLCASSLALAGQRSNQPQHFGDGTRLSIL.

The chain has TRBV5-1 and TRBJ1-1; TRBD1 is a possible D gene (6 bases). CDR1 and CDR2 (germline): SGHRS, YFSETQ. This CDR3 spans 13 amino acids. Deletions cut 2 bases from V and 5 bases from J, with 10 bases between. CDR3 DNA: TGCGCCAGCAGCTTTGATAGGGGGACTGAAGCTTTCTTT. Translated: CASSFDRGTEAFF.

The genes are TRBV7-2 and TRBJ1-2; TRBD1 matches 8 bases. The CDR3 has 14 amino acids. Trimming took 5 bases from V and 2 from J; bases not matched to a gene: 4. The germline gives CDR1 SGHTA, CDR2 FQGNSA. This CDR3 is CASSRRQGNYGYTF. In DNA, the CDR3 is TGTGCCAGCAGCCGCAGACAGGGGAACTATGGCTACACCTTC.

V usage is TRBV7-9 and J usage is TRBJ2-5; tentatively, D is TRBD1 (5 bases). Germline loops: CDR1 SEHNR, CDR2 FQNEAQ (reference sequence). The V and J ends lost 3 bases and 4 bases respectively, with 15 bases between them. This CDR3 is 15 amino acids long. The CDR3 is CASSLGRAGVETQYF. CDR3 DNA sequence: TGTGCCAGCAGCTTGGGCAGGGCAGGCGTAGAGACCCAGTACTTC.

The CDR3 DNA reads as TGTGCCAGCTCACTCAGGGGGCTCGGGGACACTGAAGCTTTCTTT. Amino acids: CASSLRGLGDTEAFF. The rearrangement joins TRBV18 to TRBJ1-1, with 8 bases identical to TRBD1. There are 15 residues in the CDR3. Germline CDR1 is KGHSH and CDR2 is LQKENI. V was clipped by 4 bases and J by 3 bases; unmatched bases: 7.

The J gene is TRBJ1-4, the V gene TRBV6-1; D is undetermined. V dropped 6 bases and J dropped 7 bases, with 9 bases sitting between them. CDR1 and CDR2 (germline): MNHNS, SASEGT. This CDR3 is 12 amino acids long. This chain's CDR3 is CASRVTTEKLFF. The CDR3 DNA reads as TGTGCCAGCAGGGTTACAACTGAAAAACTGTTTTTT.

The V and J genes are TRBV7-2 and TRBJ1-6; 7 bases line up with TRBD1. The CDR3 covers 15 residues. In germline, CDR1 is SGHTA, CDR2 FQGNSA. The V and J ends lost 1 base and 7 bases, in that order; junction bases with no gene match: 4. The CDR3 is CASSLDSTGNSPLHF. CDR3 nucleotide sequence: TGTGCCAGCAGCTTAGACTCGACAGGGAATTCACCCCTCCACTTT.

The rearrangement joins TRBV19 to TRBJ1-5, with D uncertain. Between the trimmed V and J ends, which lost 1 base and 3 bases, there was a span of 10 bases. The CDR3 totals 15 residues. CDR1 and CDR2 (germline): LNHDA, SQIVND (reference sequence). The CDR3 DNA sequence: TGTGCCAGTAGTATAGGGTCAGAAAACAATCAGCCCCAGCATTTT. Amino acids: CASSIGSENNQPQHF. The entire variable domain, with the rest obtained from reference TRBV19 and TRBJ1-5, is as follows: DGGITQSPKYLFRKEGQNVTLSCEQNLNHDAMYWYRQDPGQGLRLIYYSQIVNDFQKGDIAEGYSVSREKKESFPLTVTSAQKNPTAFYLCASSIGSENNQPQHFGDGTRLSIL.

The V call is TRBV6-5, the J call TRBJ1-3; TRBD1 might be the D (6 bases). The length of the CDR3 is 15 residues. V shed 0 bases and J shed 2 bases, with 8 bases lying between them. Germline CDR1 MNHEY, CDR2 SVGAGI. The chain's CDR3 is CASSYSAGAGNTIYF. CDR3 DNA sequence: TGTGCCAGCAGTTACTCGGCAGGGGCTGGAAACACCATATATTTT.

J is TRBJ2-1 and V is TRBV19; TRBD2 agrees at 10 bases. The germline gives CDR1 LNHDA, CDR2 SQIVND (reference sequence). V dropped 6 bases and J dropped 8; count of bases not matched to a gene: 10. The length of the CDR3 is 15 residues. CDR3 bases: TGTGCCAGTAGCACCACTAGCGGGAATATTCATGAGCAGTTCTTC. It codes for CASSTTSGNIHEQFF.

The V gene is TRBV12-5, the J gene TRBJ1-4; D call uncertain. V was cut by 2 bases and J by 8 bases, with 12 bases left in between. CDR1 LGHNT and CDR2 FRNRAP come from the germline V gene. The CDR3 is made up of 14 amino acids. The CDR3 spells CASGLYPEAEKLFF. As DNA, the CDR3 is TGTGCTAGTGGTTTGTACCCAGAGGCGGAAAAACTGTTTTTT.

The chain has TRBV10-3 and TRBJ1-2; possibly TRBD1 for D (5 bases). Germline V lookup: CDR1 ENHRY, CDR2 SYGVKD. Deletions cut 0 bases from V and 6 bases from J, with 14 bases between. This CDR3 has 15 residues. The CDR3 DNA reads as TGTGCCATCAGTGAGTCGTTGAAGGGGCGAGATGGCTACACCTTC. This encodes CAISESLKGRDGYTF.

With respect to this clone: One base separates it from a far larger clone, so it is likely a read error. This chain joins TRBV5-1 and TRBJ2-1, with 12 bases lining up with TRBD2. V lost 3 bases and J lost 0; bases outside the gene matches: 1. The CDR3 extends over 16 amino acids. Per the germline V gene, CDR1 is SGHRS and CDR2 is YFSETQ. The CDR3 coding sequence is TGCGCCAGCAGCTCGACTAGCGGGGGCTCCTACAATGAGCAGTTCTTC. Residues: CASSSTSGGSYNEQFF.

The chain carries TRBV14 and TRBJ2-7; 11 bases are a match to TRBD2. This CDR3 spans 15 amino acids. Germline V CDR1 and CDR2: SGHDN, FVKESK. The V gene end was trimmed by 5 bases and the J gene end by 4 bases; junction bases not matched to a gene: 7. The CDR3 is CASSILAGATYEQYF. CDR3 DNA sequence: TGTGCCAGCAGCATACTAGCGGGAGCGACGTACGAGCAGTACTTC.

V and J are TRBV18 and TRBJ1-1, with D possibly matching TRBD1 (6 bases). From germline, CDR1 is KGHSH and CDR2 LQKENI. V was shortened by 1 base and J by 0 bases, with 6 bases between the two germline ends. There are 14 residues in the CDR3. Here the CDR3 reads CASSPQGVNTEAFF. For the CDR3, the DNA is TGTGCCAGCTCACCACAGGGGGTGAACACTGAAGCTTTCTTT.

Only a few counts were recorded for this clone. The V and J genes are TRBV25-1 and TRBJ2-7; 9 nucleotides agree with TRBD2. The CDR3 extends over 15 amino acids. Losses at the gene ends were 2 bases for V and 4 bases for J; bases not matched to a gene: 6. Germline V CDR1 and CDR2: MGHDK, SYGVNS. The DNA of the CDR3 is TGTGCCAGCAGTGAACTGGTAGCGGGAGAATACGAGCAGTACTTC. This translates into CASSELVAGEYEQYF.